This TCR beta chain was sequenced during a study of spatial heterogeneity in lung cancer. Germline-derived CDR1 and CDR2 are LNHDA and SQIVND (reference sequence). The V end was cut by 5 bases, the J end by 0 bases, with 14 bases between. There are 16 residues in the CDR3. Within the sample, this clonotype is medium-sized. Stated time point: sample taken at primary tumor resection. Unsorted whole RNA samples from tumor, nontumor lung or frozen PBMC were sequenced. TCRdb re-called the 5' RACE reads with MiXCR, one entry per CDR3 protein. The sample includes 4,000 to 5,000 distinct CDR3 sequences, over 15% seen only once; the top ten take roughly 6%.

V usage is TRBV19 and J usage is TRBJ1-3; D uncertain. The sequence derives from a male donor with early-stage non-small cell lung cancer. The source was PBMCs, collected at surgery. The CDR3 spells CASSRIRESSGNTIYF. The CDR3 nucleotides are TGTGCCAGTAGTCGGATTCGGGAAAGCTCTGGAAACACCATATATTTT.